These T cell receptor beta chains were read from a single sample in a study of control samples from healthy donors and cancer patients. Assay: immunoSEQ multiplex PCR; the TCRdb copy retains only in-frame clones and omits some. The sample has fewer than 85,000 clones, approximately 89% seen once. Source material: blood. The receptor source for this set is a man aged 50-60 years in good health. Each CDR3 is given with its conserved first and last residue. Some rows have no size entry. The others give once, few or many, or a class for an expanded clone.

V	size	CDR3
TRBV5-1	once	CASSLIGTSGLGPSEQYF
TRBV2	.	CASNGGLSYNEQFF
TRBV27	once	CASSPQDRAYEQYF
TRBV10-3	.	CAISASGGRYEQYF
TRBV12-3/TRBV12-4	.	CASSPEREQFF
TRBV7-2	once	CASSPLVIHEQYF
TRBV4-3	once	CASSQDLLLIGYTF
TRBV3-1/TRBV3-2	.	CASSPFGNTEAFF
TRBV6-2/TRBV6-3	.	CASSPIRGNTIYF
TRBV25-1	few	CASSWDVRNSPLHF
TRBV6-2/TRBV6-3	.	CASSYSGTDTQYF
TRBV11-2	.	CASSLDNGGNTEAFF
TRBV30	.	CAWSEGTGKIYGYTF
TRBV6-4	.	CASSESGGSTDTQYF
TRBV7-2	once	CASSPPYNSPLHF
TRBV27	few	CASSGGQGYYGYTF
TRBV9	.	CASSVAAGGQTDTQYF
TRBV3-1/TRBV3-2	.	CASSQARITGVEQYF
TRBV6-5	.	CASSYQASGEQFF
TRBV3-1/TRBV3-2	.	CASSQDPSGIKNIQYF
TRBV4-1	.	CASSQVLSLTQYF
TRBV6-5	.	CASTPAGRGLDGYTF
TRBV30	.	CAWSVDRDYGYAF
TRBV15	.	CATSRTTGYFEYQETQYF
TRBV6-2/TRBV6-3	.	CASSYSLQDRGTYEQYF
TRBV4-2	few	CASSQGGENTEAFF
TRBV21-1	.	CASHDGTSNTSGDEKLFF
TRBV12-5	.	CASGLNRLNTEAFF